Listed below are T cell receptor beta chains from one sample, sequenced in a study of blood T cell repertoires in COVID-19. The assay was immunoSEQ multiplex PCR, and TCRdb's table has in-frame clones only and misses some. The sample records over 250,000 clones, 85% to 90% being singletons. What was sequenced was PBMCs or T cells enriched from blood (not recorded which). These receptors were taken from a man aged 35-49 years who had recovered from COVID-19. Both conserved end residues are part of each CDR3. The order of the fields is clone size, CDR3 length, J gene, V gene, D gene, CDR3 protein, CDR3 DNA. A D gene is named only where the DNA matches it firmly. The size field is filled for only some rows; it gives once, few, many or a size class.

clone_size: .; cdr3_length: 16; j_call: TRBJ2-1; v_call: TRBV7-8; d_call: TRBD1; cdr3_aa: CASSQMTGGSGNEQFF; cdr3_nt: TGTGCCAGCAGCCAAATGACAGGGGGCTCGGGCAATGAGCAGTTCTTC
clone_size: .; cdr3_length: 13; j_call: TRBJ1-1; v_call: TRBV7-9; d_call: .; cdr3_aa: CASSFGGTQEAFF; cdr3_nt: TGTGCCAGCAGCTTTGGGGGGACTCAGGAAGCTTTCTTT
clone_size: .; cdr3_length: 15; j_call: TRBJ2-7; v_call: TRBV18; d_call: .; cdr3_aa: CASSRAVRHSSEQYF; cdr3_nt: TGTGCCAGCTCACGAGCGGTCAGGCACTCTAGCGAGCAGTACTTC
clone_size: .; cdr3_length: 19; j_call: TRBJ2-1; v_call: TRBV24-1; d_call: TRBD1; cdr3_aa: CATSGTGGARGQANNEQFF; cdr3_nt: TGTGCCACCAGTGGGACAGGGGGCGCAAGGGGCCAGGCCAACAATGAGCAGTTCTTC
clone_size: .; cdr3_length: 16; j_call: TRBJ1-4; v_call: TRBV18; d_call: TRBD1; cdr3_aa: CASSPFQGAINEKLFF; cdr3_nt: TGTGCCAGCTCACCATTCCAGGGGGCCATTAATGAAAAACTGTTTTTT
clone_size: .; cdr3_length: 15; j_call: TRBJ1-2; v_call: TRBV6-6; d_call: .; cdr3_aa: CASSYRPDSFYGYTF; cdr3_nt: TGTGCCAGCAGTTACCGCCCAGACTCCTTCTATGGCTACACCTTC
clone_size: .; cdr3_length: 17; j_call: TRBJ1-4; v_call: TRBV5-5; d_call: TRBD1; cdr3_aa: CASSFGYSGQGHEKLFF; cdr3_nt: TGTGCCAGCAGCTTTGGGTATTCGGGACAGGGTCATGAAAAACTGTTTTTT
clone_size: .; cdr3_length: 15; j_call: TRBJ1-3; v_call: TRBV5-1; d_call: TRBD1; cdr3_aa: CASSITGDSGNTIYF; cdr3_nt: TGCGCCAGCAGCATAACAGGGGACTCTGGAAACACCATATATTTT
clone_size: .; cdr3_length: 15; j_call: TRBJ2-7; v_call: TRBV5-1; d_call: .; cdr3_aa: CASSLNGDTSYEQYF; cdr3_nt: TGCGCCAGCAGCTTGAATGGGGACACTAGCTACGAGCAGTACTTC
clone_size: .; cdr3_length: 12; j_call: TRBJ1-6; v_call: TRBV28; d_call: .; cdr3_aa: CASSFSGSPLHF; cdr3_nt: TGTGCCAGCAGTTTTTCAGGTTCACCCCTCCACTTT
clone_size: .; cdr3_length: 15; j_call: TRBJ2-1; v_call: TRBV14; d_call: .; cdr3_aa: CASSQGGQIVTEQFF; cdr3_nt: TGTGCCAGCAGCCAAGGGGGACAAATAGTCACTGAGCAGTTCTTC
clone_size: .; cdr3_length: 15; j_call: TRBJ2-7; v_call: TRBV15; d_call: .; cdr3_aa: CATSRDDRLTYEQYF; cdr3_nt: TGTGCCACCAGCAGAGATGACAGATTGACCTACGAGCAGTACTTC
clone_size: once; cdr3_length: 10; j_call: TRBJ2-1; v_call: TRBV20-1; d_call: .; cdr3_aa: CSALVYEQFF; cdr3_nt: TGCAGTGCCCTAGTATATGAGCAGTTCTTC
clone_size: .; cdr3_length: 16; j_call: TRBJ2-7; v_call: TRBV6-5; d_call: TRBD1; cdr3_aa: CASSYSRQGHSYEQYF; cdr3_nt: TGTGCCAGCAGTTACTCTCGACAGGGCCACTCCTACGAGCAGTACTTC
clone_size: .; cdr3_length: 15; j_call: TRBJ1-4; v_call: TRBV4-1; d_call: .; cdr3_aa: CASSQVNRPGEKLFF; cdr3_nt: TGCGCCAGCAGCCAAGTCAACAGACCAGGTGAAAAACTGTTTTTT
clone_size: .; cdr3_length: 15; j_call: TRBJ1-2; v_call: TRBV6-6; d_call: TRBD1; cdr3_aa: CASSQMGQGYNGYTF; cdr3_nt: TGTGCCAGCTCCCAGATGGGACAGGGCTACAATGGCTACACCTTC
clone_size: .; cdr3_length: 20; j_call: TRBJ2-6; v_call: TRBV6-1; d_call: .; cdr3_aa: CASSEQGGLLLHSGANVLTF; cdr3_nt: TGTGCCAGCAGTGAACAGGGTGGGCTTTTGTTACACTCTGGGGCCAACGTCCTGACTTTC
clone_size: .; cdr3_length: 15; j_call: TRBJ1-1; v_call: TRBV7-9; d_call: TRBD1; cdr3_aa: CASSSGQVMNTEAFF; cdr3_nt: TGTGCCAGCAGCTCCGGACAGGTCATGAACACTGAAGCTTTCTTT
clone_size: .; cdr3_length: 17; j_call: TRBJ1-5; v_call: TRBV15; d_call: TRBD1; cdr3_aa: CATSRGVGTGGNQPQHF; cdr3_nt: TGTGCCACCAGCAGAGGAGTAGGGACAGGGGGCAATCAGCCCCAGCATTTT
clone_size: few; cdr3_length: 15; j_call: TRBJ2-5; v_call: TRBV27; d_call: .; cdr3_aa: CASSSTRDFRETQYF; cdr3_nt: TGTGCCAGCAGTTCCACCCGGGACTTCCGAGAGACCCAGTACTTC
clone_size: .; cdr3_length: 15; j_call: TRBJ1-2; v_call: TRBV3-1/TRBV3-2; d_call: .; cdr3_aa: CASSQIPGQLYGYTF; cdr3_nt: TGTGCCAGCAGCCAGATACCGGGACAACTCTATGGCTACACCTTC
clone_size: .; cdr3_length: 13; j_call: TRBJ2-7; v_call: TRBV9; d_call: TRBD2; cdr3_aa: CASSVVSGREQYF; cdr3_nt: TGTGCCAGCAGCGTAGTTTCCGGGAGGGAGCAGTACTTC
clone_size: .; cdr3_length: 13; j_call: TRBJ2-1; v_call: TRBV28; d_call: .; cdr3_aa: CASSSYRGGEQFF; cdr3_nt: TGTGCCAGCAGTTCTTACAGGGGAGGTGAGCAGTTCTTC
clone_size: once; cdr3_length: 12; j_call: TRBJ2-1; v_call: TRBV4-2; d_call: .; cdr3_aa: CASSLADNEQFF; cdr3_nt: TGTGCCAGCAGCCTGGCCGACAATGAGCAGTTCTTC
clone_size: .; cdr3_length: 13; j_call: TRBJ2-1; v_call: TRBV3-1/TRBV3-2; d_call: TRBD2; cdr3_aa: CASSPRERGGRFF; cdr3_nt: TGTGCCAGCAGCCCTAGGGAGCGGGGGGGCCGGTTCTTC
clone_size: .; cdr3_length: 15; j_call: TRBJ2-7; v_call: TRBV28; d_call: .; cdr3_aa: CASSLFGGNSYEQYF; cdr3_nt: TGTGCCAGCAGTTTATTCGGCGGTAACTCCTACGAGCAGTACTTC
clone_size: .; cdr3_length: 15; j_call: TRBJ2-7; v_call: TRBV5-4; d_call: TRBD2; cdr3_aa: CASSRGLAEAYEQYF; cdr3_nt: TGTGCCAGCAGTCGGGGACTAGCGGAAGCCTACGAGCAGTACTTC
clone_size: .; cdr3_length: 19; j_call: TRBJ2-5; v_call: TRBV18; d_call: .; cdr3_aa: CASSPLKSVTSGSPETQYF; cdr3_nt: TGTGCCAGCTCACCACTCAAAAGCGTGACCAGCGGATCCCCAGAGACCCAGTACTTC
clone_size: .; cdr3_length: 15; j_call: TRBJ2-3; v_call: TRBV9; d_call: .; cdr3_aa: CASSPSGRRTDTQYF; cdr3_nt: TGTGCCAGCAGCCCATCAGGGCGACGCACAGATACGCAGTATTTT
clone_size: .; cdr3_length: 13; j_call: TRBJ2-2; v_call: TRBV4-1; d_call: TRBD1; cdr3_aa: CASSQTGGGELFF; cdr3_nt: TGCGCCAGCAGCCAAACAGGGGGCGGGGAGCTGTTTTTT